This TCR beta chain was profiled in a study of shared clonotypes between healthy human individuals. Produced via immunoSEQ multiplex PCR; TCRdb's table is partial and in-frame only. The sample consists of about 670,000 clones, less than 80% of them appearing once. This CDR3 has 14 residues. The V segment lost 5 bases and the J segment 4 bases; nucleotides outside the gene matches: 7. The germline gives CDR1 SGHAT, CDR2 FQNNGV. A word on this clone: The sample has other DNA sequences that encode this CDR3 too.

The sample was memory CD4+ T cells sorted from blood. Subset meaning: CD45RA-negative fraction. The genes are TRBV11-2 and TRBJ1-2; 7 bases match TRBD1. The receptor was isolated from a woman aged 25 to 45 in good health. CDR3 nucleotide sequence: TGTGCCAGCAGCCCACAAAGGGACAGCTATGGCTACACCTTC. It codes for CASSPQRDSYGYTF. Full variable domain (rest looked up from reference TRBV11-2 and TRBJ1-2): EAGVAQSPRYKIIEKRQSVAFWCNPISGHATLYWYQQILGQGPKLLIQFQNNGVVDDSQLPKDRFSAERLKGVDSTLKIQPAKLEDSAVYLCASSPQRDSYGYTFGSGTRLTVV.